A selection of T cell receptor beta chains follows, all from one sample in a study of regulatory T cells in long-lasting Graves disease. MiXCR was run by TCRdb on the multiplex PCR reads, yielding one entry per CDR3 protein. The sample includes 350,000 to 450,000 distinct CDR3 sequences, less than 25% of them seen just once. The specimen comprised peripheral blood mononuclear cells (PBMCs), sampled when the disease was refractory, from a patient treated with antithyroid drugs. Every receptor here comes from a female donor with Graves disease. Each CDR3 is given with its conserved first and last residue. A D gene is named only where the DNA matches it firmly. Rows may omit the clone size; those that give it use once, few, many or a size class.

j_call: TRBJ2-7
d_call: NA
clone_size: many
v_call: TRBV12-3/TRBV12-4
cdr3_nt: TGTGCCAGCAGTCCTCGGGAGAACCGCTACGAGCAGTACTTC
cdr3_aa: CASSPRENRYEQYF

j_call: TRBJ1-4
d_call: TRBD1
clone_size: NA
v_call: TRBV5-1
cdr3_nt: TGCGCCAGCAGCCGGACAGGGGGTGAGGAAAAACTGTTTTTT
cdr3_aa: CASSRTGGEEKLFF

j_call: TRBJ1-2
d_call: TRBD1
clone_size: few
v_call: TRBV4-3
cdr3_nt: TGCGCCAGCAGCCAAGAGCCAGGGGGCAACTATGGCTACACCTTC
cdr3_aa: CASSQEPGGNYGYTF

j_call: TRBJ1-2
d_call: TRBD1
clone_size: NA
v_call: TRBV7-9
cdr3_nt: TGTGCCAGCAGATCCAGCGGACAGGGTTATGGCTACACCTTC
cdr3_aa: CASRSSGQGYGYTF

j_call: TRBJ2-7
d_call: NA
clone_size: few
v_call: TRBV6-1
cdr3_nt: TGTGGGATCTGGGGCGGCTACGAGCAGTACTTC
cdr3_aa: CGIWGGYEQYF

j_call: TRBJ2-7
d_call: NA
clone_size: few
v_call: TRBV20-1
cdr3_nt: TGCAGTGCCGGACAAGTAGCCGAGCAGTACTTC
cdr3_aa: CSAGQVAEQYF

j_call: TRBJ2-5
d_call: TRBD1
clone_size: many
v_call: TRBV20-1
cdr3_nt: TGCAGTGCTGCAATCCCGGGACAGGGGGTCGAGACCCAGTACTTC
cdr3_aa: CSAAIPGQGVETQYF

j_call: TRBJ1-6
d_call: NA
clone_size: many
v_call: TRBV7-8
cdr3_nt: TGTGCCAGCAGCTTGGGTGTGAATTCACCCCTCCACTTT
cdr3_aa: CASSLGVNSPLHF

j_call: TRBJ2-7
d_call: TRBD2
clone_size: NA
v_call: TRBV7-9
cdr3_nt: TGTGCCAGCAGCTCGATGGGACTAGCGATCTCCTACGAGCAGTACTTC
cdr3_aa: CASSSMGLAISYEQYF

j_call: TRBJ1-4
d_call: TRBD1
clone_size: few
v_call: TRBV20-1
cdr3_nt: TGCAGCGCACCGGGACAGTCTAATGAAAAACTGTTTTTT
cdr3_aa: CSAPGQSNEKLFF

j_call: TRBJ1-4
d_call: TRBD1
clone_size: many
v_call: TRBV2
cdr3_nt: TGTGCCAGCAGTACCGGGACAGATGAAAAACTGTTTTTT
cdr3_aa: CASSTGTDEKLFF

j_call: TRBJ2-2
d_call: TRBD1
clone_size: few
v_call: TRBV11-1
cdr3_nt: TGTGCCAGCAGCCGAACAGGGGCTACTCAGACCGGGGAGCTGTTTTTT
cdr3_aa: CASSRTGATQTGELFF

j_call: TRBJ1-1
d_call: NA
clone_size: NA
v_call: TRBV6-1
cdr3_nt: TGTGCCACCCGACCGCCGGTCGGGGATAAAGCTTTCTTT
cdr3_aa: CATRPPVGDKAFF

j_call: TRBJ1-1
d_call: NA
clone_size: many
v_call: TRBV7-3
cdr3_nt: TGTGCCAGCAGCTTAACTGCAGGAATGAACACTGAAGCTTTCTTT
cdr3_aa: CASSLTAGMNTEAFF

j_call: TRBJ1-6
d_call: TRBD1
clone_size: NA
v_call: TRBV20-1
cdr3_nt: TGCAGTGCCGGGACAGGGGCTGAAATTAAACCCCTCCACTTT
cdr3_aa: CSAGTGAEIKPLHF

j_call: TRBJ1-1
d_call: NA
clone_size: many
v_call: TRBV6-5
cdr3_nt: TGTGCCAGCAGTTACTATGGAGGAGCTTTCTTT
cdr3_aa: CASSYYGGAFF

j_call: TRBJ2-7
d_call: NA
clone_size: NA
v_call: TRBV6-1
cdr3_nt: TGTGCCAGCAGTGAAGTGGGGCGCGACTACGAGCAGTACTTC
cdr3_aa: CASSEVGRDYEQYF

j_call: TRBJ2-7
d_call: NA
clone_size: many
v_call: TRBV28
cdr3_nt: TGTGCCAGCAGTGAACTGCGGGGCCTTAGCTACGAGCAGTACTTC
cdr3_aa: CASSELRGLSYEQYF

j_call: TRBJ2-6
d_call: TRBD2
clone_size: NA
v_call: TRBV6-2/TRBV6-3
cdr3_nt: TGTGCCAGCAGTTACTCGGGGACTAGCGCGATGTCTGGGGCCAACGTCCTGACTTTC
cdr3_aa: CASSYSGTSAMSGANVLTF

j_call: TRBJ2-1
d_call: NA
clone_size: NA
v_call: TRBV7-2
cdr3_nt: TGTGCCAGCAGCTTAGGTGTGTGGGCTAGCAGCAATGAGCAGTTCTTC
cdr3_aa: CASSLGVWASSNEQFF

j_call: TRBJ2-5
d_call: TRBD2
clone_size: many
v_call: TRBV6-1
cdr3_nt: TGTGCCAGTACTAGCGGGAGGACCTCGGAGACCCAGTACTTC
cdr3_aa: CASTSGRTSETQYF

j_call: TRBJ1-3
d_call: NA
clone_size: NA
v_call: TRBV12-3/TRBV12-4
cdr3_nt: TGTGCCAGCGCGCCGGGGCTGACAGACGGAAACACCATATATTTT
cdr3_aa: CASAPGLTDGNTIYF

j_call: TRBJ2-7
d_call: NA
clone_size: NA
v_call: TRBV14
cdr3_nt: TGTGCCAGCAGCCAAGATATCCGAGGGAGCGAGCAGTACTTC
cdr3_aa: CASSQDIRGSEQYF

j_call: TRBJ2-1
d_call: TRBD2
clone_size: NA
v_call: TRBV19
cdr3_nt: TGTGCCAGTAGTCTGTCGGCGGGAGTGGGGAATGAGCAGTTCTTC
cdr3_aa: CASSLSAGVGNEQFF

j_call: TRBJ1-2
d_call: NA
clone_size: NA
v_call: TRBV5-1
cdr3_nt: TGCGCCAGCAACGAACAGGGAAACTATGGCTACACCTTC
cdr3_aa: CASNEQGNYGYTF

j_call: TRBJ2-7
d_call: TRBD1
clone_size: NA
v_call: TRBV18
cdr3_nt: TGTGCCAGCTCCCTTGGGACAGGGGTCTGGAACGAGCAGTACTTC
cdr3_aa: CASSLGTGVWNEQYF